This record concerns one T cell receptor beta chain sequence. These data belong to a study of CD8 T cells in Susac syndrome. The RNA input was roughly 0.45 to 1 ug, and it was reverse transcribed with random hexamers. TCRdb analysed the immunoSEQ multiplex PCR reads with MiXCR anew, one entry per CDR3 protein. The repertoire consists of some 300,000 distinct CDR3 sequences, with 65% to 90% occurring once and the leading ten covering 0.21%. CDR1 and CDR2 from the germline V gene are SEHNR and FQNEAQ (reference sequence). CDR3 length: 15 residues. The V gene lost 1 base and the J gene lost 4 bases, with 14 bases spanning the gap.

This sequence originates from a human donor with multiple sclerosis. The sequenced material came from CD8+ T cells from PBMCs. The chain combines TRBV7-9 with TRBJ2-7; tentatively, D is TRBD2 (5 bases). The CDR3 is CASSLEVGAIYEQYF. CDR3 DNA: TGTGCCAGCAGCTTAGAGGTGGGAGCTATTTACGAGCAGTACTTC.